This is a list of T cell receptor beta chains from one sample in a study of blood T cell repertoires in COVID-19. Some clones are missing from TCRdb's copy, which holds only in-frame ones; the method was immunoSEQ multiplex PCR. The sample holds 250,000 to 400,000 clones; about nine tenths are singletons and the top ten take approximately 1.8%. Sequencing used peripheral blood. The source is a woman in her twenties or thirties with COVID-19, enrolled during active disease. Each CDR3 is given with its conserved first and last residue. The D gene is left open where the match is weak. Not all rows give a size; the values are once, few, many and, for expanded clones, a class.

J | D | size | V | DNA | CDR3
TRBJ1-3 | . | . | TRBV7-2 | TGTGCCAGCAGCTTAGTCAGCTCTGGAAACACCATATATTTT | CASSLVSSGNTIYF
TRBJ1-6 | . | . | TRBV7-2 | TGTGCCAGCAGCTTAGTGAGTTCACCCCTCCACTTT | CASSLVSSPLHF
TRBJ1-4 | . | once | TRBV7-9 | TGTGCCAGCAGCACAGATAGATTAGAAGCCAGCGGAAAACTGTTTTTT | CASSTDRLEASGKLFF
TRBJ2-1 | . | . | TRBV25-1 | TGTGCCAGCAGTAAACGGGAGACCTACAATGAGCAGTTCTTC | CASSKRETYNEQFF
TRBJ1-1 | . | . | TRBV5-1 | TGCGCCAGCAGCTCCTATGAGAACACTGAAGCTTTCTTT | CASSSYENTEAFF
TRBJ2-5 | TRBD2 | . | TRBV4-3 | TGCGCCAGCAGCCGGGGGACTAGCTTTTCGGAGACCCAGTACTTC | CASSRGTSFSETQYF
TRBJ1-5 | . | . | TRBV6-5 | TGTGCCAGCAGTCCGCGGGGGCCCTACGATCAGCCCCAGCATTTT | CASSPRGPYDQPQHF
TRBJ1-1 | . | . | TRBV13 | TGTGCCAGCAGCTTATTCCAGGGGACGGGCACTGAAGCTTTCTTT | CASSLFQGTGTEAFF
TRBJ2-1 | TRBD1 | . | TRBV28 | TGTGCCAGCAGTTTATGGGCAGGGGGCTCCTACAATGAGCAGTTCTTC | CASSLWAGGSYNEQFF
TRBJ2-2 | . | . | TRBV7-6 | TGTGCCAGCAGCCTACTACTGAACACCGGGGAGCTGTTTTTT | CASSLLLNTGELFF